The rows below give T cell receptor beta chains drawn from one sample of a study of cytomegalovirus exposure and HLA in healthy donors. Repertoires were generated with immunoSEQ multiplex PCR, while TCRdb's copy carries only in-frame clones and drops some. The sample consists of 66,000 or so clones, approximately 97% of them appearing once. The sequenced sample was PBMCs. The receptors derive from a woman aged 18 to 35 in good health and CMV-seropositive. The CDR3 runs from the conserved cysteine through the conserved F or W. D genes are given only for firm matches. The size entry is marked missing in some rows and otherwise reads once, few, many or a size class.

>TRBD2|TRBJ2-7|TRBV27|.
CASSSISGLAGYEQYF
TGTGCCAGCAGTTCGATCTCGGGACTAGCGGGGTACGAGCAGTACTTC
>.|TRBJ1-3|TRBV30|once
CASPRRGGNTIYF
TGTGCCTCACCGCGGCGGGGTGGAAACACCATATATTTT
>.|TRBJ2-1|TRBV28|.
CASSYQGYNEQFF
TGTGCCAGCAGTTACCAGGGGTACAATGAGCAGTTCTTC
>TRBD2|TRBJ2-1|TRBV11-2|.
CASSLRLAGGNEQFF
TGTGCCAGCAGCCTCAGACTAGCGGGAGGTAATGAGCAGTTCTTC
>.|TRBJ2-2|TRBV6-6|once
CASSYLGGNTGELFF
TGTGCCAGCAGTTACCTCGGGGGTAACACCGGGGAGCTGTTTTTT
>.|TRBJ2-3|TRBV11-2|.
CASSLIGSGDTQYF
TGTGCCAGCAGCTTAATCGGGAGTGGAGATACGCAGTATTTT
>TRBD2|TRBJ2-5|TRBV6-1|.
CASSELRERGRETQYF
TGTGCCAGCAGTGAACTGCGGGAGAGGGGCCGAGAGACCCAGTACTTC
>.|TRBJ1-4|TRBV6-1|.
CASSVQGSIATNEKLFF
TGTGCCAGCAGTGTTCAGGGGTCCATTGCAACTAATGAAAAACTGTTTTTT
>.|TRBJ2-1|TRBV5-4|.
CASSLERTYDNEQFF
TGTGCCAGCAGCTTGGAAAGGACTTACGACAATGAGCAGTTCTTC
>TRBD2|TRBJ2-1|TRBV7-6|.
CASSPGTSGILYEQFF
TGTGCCAGCAGCCCCGGGACTAGCGGGATATTGTATGAGCAGTTCTTC
>TRBD1|TRBJ1-1|TRBV29-1|.
CSVEEIQGARNTEAFF
TGCAGCGTTGAAGAGATACAGGGGGCAAGGAACACTGAAGCTTTCTTT
>TRBD1|TRBJ1-4|TRBV15|.
CATSRAGGGEKLFF
TGTGCCACCAGCAGGGCAGGGGGAGGTGAAAAACTGTTTTTT
>.|TRBJ2-4|TRBV5-4|once
CASSLRGLDIQYF
TGTGCCAGCAGCTTGAGAGGGCTAGACATTCAGTACTTC
>TRBD1|TRBJ2-1|TRBV18|.
CASSLTGTGDEQFF
TGTGCCAGCTCTCTCACCGGGACAGGCGATGAGCAGTTCTTC
>.|TRBJ1-2|TRBV28|.
CASSTPGGYTF
TGTGCCAGCAGTACCCCCGGTGGCTACACCTTC
>TRBD1|TRBJ2-1|TRBV9|.
CASSAGDRGSYNEQFF
TGTGCCAGCAGCGCGGGCGACAGGGGCTCCTACAATGAGCAGTTCTTC
>TRBD1|TRBJ1-5|TRBV7-2|.
CASSLAGTGSNQPQHF
TGTGCCAGCAGCTTAGCTGGGACAGGTAGCAATCAGCCCCAGCATTTT
>.|TRBJ2-3|TRBV4-1|.
CASSQLTGALTDTQYF
TGCGCCAGCAGCCAGCTTACAGGCGCCCTTACAGATACGCAGTATTTT
>TRBD2|TRBJ2-1|TRBV19|.
CASTNGRSSYNEQFF
TGTGCCAGTACCAACGGGAGGAGCTCCTACAATGAGCAGTTCTTC
>.|TRBJ2-1|TRBV19|.
CASSNFLGGQFF
TGTGCCAGTAGTAACTTCCTAGGGGGGCAGTTCTTC
>.|TRBJ2-7|TRBV4-1|.
CASSQIQGLNEQYF
TGCGCCAGCAGTCAGATACAGGGCCTCAACGAGCAGTACTTC
>.|TRBJ1-1|TRBV4-1|.
CASSLPMREAEAFF
TGCGCCAGCAGCCTCCCGATGAGGGAAGCTGAAGCTTTCTTT